This T cell receptor beta chain originates from a study of vaccination and CD4 T cells after COVID-19. Treatment defined: roughly 10-day PBMC culture with coronavirus spike peptide pools or control peptides (ViraFEST assay). Antigen-specific T cell expansion with peptide pools preceded TCR sequencing in the ViraFEST approach. Once cultured around nine days, CD4+ T cells underwent isolation by negative selection. The Oncomine TCR Beta short-read assay sequenced DNA from cultured CD4+ T cells. TCRdb redid the calling of the PCR reads with MiXCR, one entry per CDR3 protein. The sample lists more than 15,000 distinct CDR3 sequences, 45% to 55% seen once, with about 9.8% in the top ten. About this clonotype: Its antigen remains unknown.

The receptor comes from a human donor who had recovered from COVID-19. Sequenced sample: CD4+ T cells from blood, cultured in vitro.

The CDR3 here is CATSDLYGYRGYTF. CDR3 coding DNA: TGTGCCACCAGTGATTTGTACGGGTACCGGGGCTACACCTTC. The chain has TRBV24-1 and TRBJ1-2; the D is unclear. Germline V gene data show CDR1 as KGHDR and CDR2 as SFDVKD. The CDR3 covers 14 residues. Deletions cut 0 bases from V and 8 bases from J, with 12 bases between.